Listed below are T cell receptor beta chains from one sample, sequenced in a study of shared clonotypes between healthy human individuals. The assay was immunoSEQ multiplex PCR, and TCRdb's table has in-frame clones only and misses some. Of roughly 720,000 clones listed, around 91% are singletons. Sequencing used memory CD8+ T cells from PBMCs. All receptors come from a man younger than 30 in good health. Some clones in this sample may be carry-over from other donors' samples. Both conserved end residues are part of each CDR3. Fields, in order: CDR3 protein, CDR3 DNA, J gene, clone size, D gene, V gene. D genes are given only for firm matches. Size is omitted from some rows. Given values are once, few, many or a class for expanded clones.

CDR3 protein: CASSSSGTSAYNEQFF
CDR3 DNA: TGTGCCAGCAGCTCCTCCGGGACTAGCGCCTACAATGAGCAGTTCTTC
J gene: TRBJ2-1
clone size: NA
D gene: TRBD2
V gene: TRBV9

CDR3 protein: CAPVWQLDEKLFF
CDR3 DNA: TGCGCCCCGGTCTGGCAGCTGGATGAAAAACTGTTTTTT
J gene: TRBJ1-4
clone size: NA
D gene: NA
V gene: TRBV10-1

CDR3 protein: CASSSTGESLYGYTF
CDR3 DNA: TGTGCCAGCAGCTCCACAGGGGAAAGCCTCTATGGCTACACCTTC
J gene: TRBJ1-2
clone size: NA
D gene: TRBD1
V gene: TRBV2

CDR3 protein: CASTRQPNTVQGNRAFF
CDR3 DNA: TGTGCCAGCACCAGACAACCCAACACCGTGCAGGGAAACAGGGCTTTCTTT
J gene: TRBJ1-1
clone size: NA
D gene: NA
V gene: TRBV7-6

CDR3 protein: CASSGLTGEKSYGYTF
CDR3 DNA: TGCGCCAGCAGTGGTTTAACGGGGGAGAAGAGCTATGGCTACACCTTC
J gene: TRBJ1-2
clone size: NA
D gene: NA
V gene: TRBV10-2

CDR3 protein: CASSFTGGYGYTF
CDR3 DNA: TGTGCCAGCAGCTTTACAGGGGGCTATGGCTACACCTTC
J gene: TRBJ1-2
clone size: NA
D gene: TRBD1
V gene: TRBV7-9

CDR3 protein: CASSLVVEAYEQYF
CDR3 DNA: TGTGCCAGCAGCTTGGTTGTAGAAGCCTACGAGCAGTACTTC
J gene: TRBJ2-7
clone size: NA
D gene: NA
V gene: TRBV5-6

CDR3 protein: CAIRGYTGELFF
CDR3 DNA: TGTGCCATCAGGGGATATACCGGGGAGCTGTTTTTT
J gene: TRBJ2-2
clone size: NA
D gene: NA
V gene: TRBV10-3

CDR3 protein: CASSLWEAGPTEAFF
CDR3 DNA: TGTGCCAGCAGTTTATGGGAGGCAGGGCCTACTGAAGCTTTCTTT
J gene: TRBJ1-1
clone size: NA
D gene: NA
V gene: TRBV28

CDR3 protein: CASSYSGTGYNEQFF
CDR3 DNA: TGTGCCAGCAGTTACTCGGGGACGGGGTACAATGAGCAGTTCTTC
J gene: TRBJ2-1
clone size: once
D gene: NA
V gene: TRBV6-5

CDR3 protein: CASSYSRNEQFF
CDR3 DNA: TGTGCCAGCAGCTATAGCCGGAATGAGCAGTTCTTC
J gene: TRBJ2-1
clone size: NA
D gene: NA
V gene: TRBV7-9

CDR3 protein: CASSLETSGIYEQYF
CDR3 DNA: TGTGCCAGCAGCTTGGAGACTAGCGGGATCTACGAGCAGTACTTC
J gene: TRBJ2-7
clone size: NA
D gene: TRBD2
V gene: TRBV5-4

CDR3 protein: CAWSVNGDTQYF
CDR3 DNA: TGTGCCTGGAGTGTAAATGGAGATACGCAGTATTTT
J gene: TRBJ2-3
clone size: NA
D gene: NA
V gene: TRBV30

CDR3 protein: CASRGDGGNQPQHF
CDR3 DNA: TGCGCCAGCAGAGGTGACGGTGGCAATCAGCCCCAGCATTTT
J gene: TRBJ1-5
clone size: NA
D gene: NA
V gene: TRBV5-1

CDR3 protein: CASTDEGAHNQPQHF
CDR3 DNA: TGTGCCAGTACCGATGAGGGGGCTCACAATCAGCCCCAGCATTTT
J gene: TRBJ1-5
clone size: NA
D gene: TRBD1
V gene: TRBV19

CDR3 protein: CASSIDRQGGHGELFF
CDR3 DNA: TGTGCCAGTAGTATAGACCGACAGGGTGGTCACGGGGAGCTGTTTTTT
J gene: TRBJ2-2
clone size: NA
D gene: TRBD1
V gene: TRBV19

CDR3 protein: CASSLRDRGTDNSPLHF
CDR3 DNA: TGCGCCAGCAGCCTAAGGGATAGGGGAACAGATAATTCACCCCTCCACTTT
J gene: TRBJ1-6
clone size: NA
D gene: NA
V gene: TRBV4-1

CDR3 protein: CASSVEGTGGTGELFF
CDR3 DNA: TGTGCCAGCAGCGTAGAGGGGACAGGGGGCACCGGGGAGCTGTTTTTT
J gene: TRBJ2-2
clone size: NA
D gene: TRBD1
V gene: TRBV9

CDR3 protein: CASSPQGYYEQYF
CDR3 DNA: TGTGCCAGCAGTCCGCAGGGGTACTACGAGCAGTACTTC
J gene: TRBJ2-7
clone size: NA
D gene: NA
V gene: TRBV27

CDR3 protein: CAWSVVRGSGELFF
CDR3 DNA: TGTGCCTGGAGTGTTGTGAGGGGTTCCGGGGAGCTGTTTTTT
J gene: TRBJ2-2
clone size: NA
D gene: NA
V gene: TRBV30

CDR3 protein: CALGEDETQYF
CDR3 DNA: TGTGCCCTGGGGGAGGACGAGACCCAGTACTTC
J gene: TRBJ2-5
clone size: NA
D gene: NA
V gene: TRBV5-4